This T cell receptor beta chain came from a study of blood T cell repertoires in COVID-19. The overall study: COVID-19 samples from acute and convalescent phases originated in the United States, Italy and Spain. PBMCs, B-cell-depleted T cells, or T cells were the source of the cDNA or gDNA that made up the material.

Under the authors' procedure: Estimated nucleated cell counts came from reference gene primer amplification. Using immunoSEQ multiplex PCR, the repertoire was profiled, and TCRdb retains in-frame clones only, with some absent. The V and J calls and clone size are taken from that table; D and trimming were inferred from the DNA. This table has approximately 160,000 clones, about 92% appearing once. Germline CDR1 SNHLY, CDR2 FYNNEI. The CDR3 runs 14 residues. V was cut by 0 bases and J by 7 bases, with 12 bases left in between. This rearrangement joins TRBV2 to TRBJ1-1; no reliable D call. Sequences were obtained from peripheral blood. This TCR derives from a man aged 55 to 70 with active or convalescent COVID-19. CDR3 region: CASSEAPRSGEAFF. In DNA form, the CDR3 reads TGTGCCAGCAGTGAAGCGCCCCGGTCAGGTGAAGCTTTCTTT. The variable domain in full, completed from reference TRBV2 and TRBJ1-1, reads EPEVTQTPSHQVTQMGQEVILRCVPISNHLYFYWYRQILGQKVEFLVSFYNNEISEKSEIFDDQFSVERPDGSNFTLKIRSTKLEDSAMYFCASSEAPRSGEAFFGQGTRLTVV.